The rows below give T cell receptor beta chains drawn from one sample of a study of blood T cells in healthy people across ages. TCRdb independently ran MiXCR on the 5' RACE reads; one entry per CDR3 protein. The sample holds over a million distinct CDR3 sequences, roughly 59% seen once. Specimen: blood. All receptors come from a man younger than 35 in good health. CDR3s leave out the opening cysteine and the closing phenylalanine or tryptophan. Fields, in order: clone size, J gene, CDR3 length, V gene, CDR3 protein. Rows give clone size only sometimes, using once, few, many, or a class for an expanded clone.

.	TRBJ2-3	12	TRBV20-1	SAISGTSTDTQY
.	TRBJ1-1	11	TRBV12-3/TRBV12-4	ASSIGQSPEAF
.	TRBJ2-7	11	TRBV25-1	ASSDWHTYEQY
few	TRBJ1-4	12	TRBV4-3	ASSQEGGNEKLF
.	.	9	TRBV12-3/TRBV12-4	ASGTDGTQY
.	.	13	TRBV20-1	SARLARPGVGTQY
.	TRBJ1-5	13	TRBV4-3	ASSQDGSEDQPQH
.	TRBJ1-1	11	TRBV20-1	SALTQGHTEAF
.	TRBJ2-7	10	TRBV20-1	SAPGGSYEQY
few	TRBJ2-1	13	TRBV2	ASRAGTRKVDEQF
.	TRBJ2-1	10	TRBV6-6	ASSYSNYEQF
.	TRBJ1-1	12	TRBV10-3	AIRYRELGTEAF
.	TRBJ2-1	10	TRBV29-1	SVILLYNEQF
few	TRBJ2-3	12	TRBV11-3	ASSDRDHTDTQY
.	TRBJ2-3	14	TRBV4-2	ASSRRTGSETDTQY
.	.	11	TRBV20-1	SGGVSSYNEQY
few	TRBJ2-1	14	TRBV7-6	ASSSDGKGLEDEQF
.	TRBJ2-1	13	TRBV6-5	ASSRGGLADNEQF
few	TRBJ2-1	10	TRBV12-5	ASGRWYNEQF
few	TRBJ2-7	12	TRBV2	ASSVTFGPYEQY
.	TRBJ1-2	13	TRBV15	ATSTGSAALYGYT
.	TRBJ1-6	14	TRBV6-1	ASSGSYRGFNSPLH
.	TRBJ1-1	13	TRBV27	ASSHHVGYNTEAF
.	TRBJ2-1	11	TRBV29-1	SGGPQRGNEQF
.	TRBJ2-1	14	TRBV10-3	AISDQPSGRYNEQF
.	TRBJ1-4	14	TRBV6-6	ASSYPDRVGNEKLF
few	TRBJ2-7	15	TRBV7-9	ASSRSKGGEENYEQY
few	TRBJ2-7	11	TRBV12-3/TRBV12-4	ASSQRTGYEQY
.	TRBJ2-7	11	TRBV20-1	SATRTNSYEQY
.	TRBJ1-1	12	TRBV5-6	ASTFTGQIREAF
few	TRBJ2-5	16	TRBV4-1	ASSQDPGRALDQETQY
.	TRBJ2-3	14	TRBV5-1	ASSLVAGGPLDTQY
few	TRBJ2-1	10	TRBV29-1	SVEWQYNEQF
few	TRBJ1-6	12	TRBV12-3/TRBV12-4	ASSSRTGNSPLH
few	TRBJ1-4	13	TRBV27	ASSAYGGVGEKLF
.	TRBJ2-6	15	TRBV27	ASSSVSLSSGANVLT
.	.	15	TRBV6-2/TRBV6-3	ASSPTTGTYDSYEQY
few	TRBJ1-2	13	TRBV12-3/TRBV12-4	ASSPQGIPFYGYT
.	TRBJ1-1	12	TRBV3-1	ASSRLAGNTEAF
.	TRBJ2-3	13	TRBV29-1	SVVSEALSTDTQY
few	TRBJ2-7	14	TRBV4-1	ASSQEPAGRLYEQY
few	TRBJ1-1	9	TRBV10-3	AISLNTEAF
.	TRBJ1-5	13	TRBV20-1	GAPDPTTLNQPQH
.	TRBJ1-5	12	TRBV27	ASSLWDSNQPQH